This T cell receptor (beta chain) was captured in a study of cytomegalovirus exposure and HLA in healthy donors. Regarding the study as a whole: Donors were assumed by presence/absence analyses to have roughly uniform sequencing depth. In a later analysis, HLA-associated beta chains showed higher expansion and lower generation probabilities than comparable chains.

CDR3 length: 11 residues. Germline assignment: CDR1 DFQATT and CDR2 SNEGSKA (reference sequence). Trimming cost V 1 base and J 13 bases, with 13 bases left between them. The PCR ran on 60 Vbeta and 13 Jbeta primers. The method was immunoSEQ multiplex PCR; TCRdb's version includes in-frame clones alone and lacks a portion of them. The table records approximately 200,000 clones, approximately 84% of them present only once. In regard to this clone: Its antigen is currently unknown.

Input material: PBMCs. The V call is TRBV20-1, the J call TRBJ1-1; no reliable D call. The clonotype comes from a woman in her twenties or thirties in good health and CMV-seropositive. CDR3 protein: CSARGGRQDFF. As DNA, the CDR3 is TGCAGTGCTAGAGGAGGGCGGCAGGATTTCTTT.